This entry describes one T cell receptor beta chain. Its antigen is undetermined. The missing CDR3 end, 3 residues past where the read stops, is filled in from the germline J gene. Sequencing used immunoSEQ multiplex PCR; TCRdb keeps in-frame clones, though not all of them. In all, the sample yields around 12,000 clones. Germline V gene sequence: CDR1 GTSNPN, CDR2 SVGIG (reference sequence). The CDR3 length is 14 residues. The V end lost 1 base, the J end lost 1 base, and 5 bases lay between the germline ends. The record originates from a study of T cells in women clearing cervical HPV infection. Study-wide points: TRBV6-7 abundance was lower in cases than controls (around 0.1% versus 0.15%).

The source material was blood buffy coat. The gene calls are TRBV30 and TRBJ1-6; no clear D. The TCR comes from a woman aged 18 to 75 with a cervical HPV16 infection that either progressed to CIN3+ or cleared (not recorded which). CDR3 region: CAWSEGSYNSPLHF. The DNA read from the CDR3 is TGTGCCTGGAGTGAGGGTTCCTATAATTCACCC.